This TCR beta chain is from a study of early T cells in non-severe SARS-CoV-2 infection. The wider study: Unpaired chains resulted from sequencing bulk RNA of unsorted whole blood.

This clonotype has a count of ten or more. The target antigen is unknown. Unique molecular identifiers (one per individual cDNA molecule) were attached. TCRdb re-analysed the 5' RACE reads in MiXCR, keeping a single row per CDR3 protein. This sample has roughly 100,000 distinct CDR3 sequences; roughly 13% occur once, and the top ten carry 5% to 8%. Regarding the study as a whole: VDJdb-based annotation leaned toward anti-spike CD8 responses and missed private and CD4 specificities.

This clonotype was obtained from an adult who was a healthcare worker with PCR-confirmed SARS-CoV-2 infection or an uninfected control (not recorded which). Sequencing input: whole blood.

The CDR3 region is CASSQVPANTIYF. The DNA for the CDR3 is TGCGCCAGCAGCCAAGTTCCGGCGAACACCATATATTTT. The V gene is TRBV4-1, the J gene TRBJ1-3; D is ambiguous. V was trimmed by 1 base and J by 7 bases, leaving 8 bases between them. Germline loops: CDR1 MGHRA, CDR2 YSYEKL. The CDR3 consists of 13 residues.